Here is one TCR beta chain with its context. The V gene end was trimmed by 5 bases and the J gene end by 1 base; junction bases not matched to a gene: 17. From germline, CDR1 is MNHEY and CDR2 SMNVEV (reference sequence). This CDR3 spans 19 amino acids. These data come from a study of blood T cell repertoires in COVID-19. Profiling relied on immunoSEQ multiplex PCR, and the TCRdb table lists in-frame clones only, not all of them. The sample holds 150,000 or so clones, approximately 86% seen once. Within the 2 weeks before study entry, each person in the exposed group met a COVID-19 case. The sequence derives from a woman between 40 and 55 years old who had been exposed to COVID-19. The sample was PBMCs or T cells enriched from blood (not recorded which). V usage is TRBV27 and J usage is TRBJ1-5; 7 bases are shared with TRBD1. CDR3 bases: TGTGCCAGCAGTCCCAGACATAGGGGGCAGGGAGGAAGCAATCAGCCCCAGCATTTT. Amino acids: CASSPRHRGQGGSNQPQHF.